The 22 T cell receptor beta chains presented below share a single source sample, sequenced in a study of lymphopenia after photon versus proton radiotherapy. Profiled with immunoSEQ multiplex PCR; TCRdb holds only in-frame clones, not every one. The table shows approximately 17,000 clones, with around 84% occurring only once. The sample consisted of peripheral blood, taken from a patient treated with proton-based radiotherapy. The receptors were gathered from a man aged 65 to 85 with pancreatic cancer.

V and J are TRBV27 and TRBJ2-7, with 8 nucleotides matching TRBD1. The J segment lost 2 bases and the V segment lost 5 bases, leaving 5 bases of the junction unmatched. CDR1 is MNHEY, CDR2 SMNVEV, per germline (reference sequence). The CDR3 is 14 amino acids. Here the CDR3 DNA reads TGTGCCAGCAGTCTTGACAGGGGCCCCTACGAGCAGTACTTC. It encodes CASSLDRGPYEQYF.

The chain couples TRBV27 to TRBJ2-2; no firm D call. This CDR3 spans 14 amino acids. Trimming removed 2 bases at V and 5 bases at J, with 9 bases between. Germline V lookup: CDR1 MNHEY, CDR2 SMNVEV (reference sequence). CDR3 loop: CASSLDIRTGELFF. Written as DNA, the CDR3 is TGTGCCAGCAGTTTAGACATCAGGACCGGGGAGCTGTTTTTT.

Only a few counts were recorded for this clone. V usage is TRBV19 and J usage is TRBJ2-7, with 16 bases matching TRBD2. The CDR3 is 17 amino acids. V shed 3 bases, J shed 1 base, and the junction held 3 bases outside the gene matches. Per germline, CDR1 LNHDA and CDR2 SQIVND (reference sequence). The CDR3 reads CASSMGLAGGPSYEQYF. The CDR3 DNA reads TGTGCCAGTAGTATGGGACTAGCGGGAGGGCCTTCCTACGAGCAGTACTTC.

The V and J genes are TRBV5-1 and TRBJ2-1; D is unresolved. V was trimmed by 0 bases and J by 0 bases, leaving 13 bases between them. Germline values: CDR1 SGHRS, CDR2 YFSETQ. The CDR3 loop spans 17 amino acids. The CDR3 loop is CASSLDGDTSSYNEQFF. DNA of the CDR3: TGCGCCAGCAGCTTGGATGGGGATACAAGCTCCTACAATGAGCAGTTCTTC. Using reference TRBV5-1 and TRBJ2-1 for the parts outside the CDR3, the full variable domain is KAGVTQTPRYLIKTRGQQVTLSCSPISGHRSVSWYQQTPGQGLQFLFEYFSETQRNKGNFPGRFSGRQFSNSRSEMNVSTLELGDSALYLCASSLDGDTSSYNEQFFGPGTRLTVL.

The CDR3 reads CASSDGVGGLEKLFF. Here the CDR3 DNA reads TGCGCCAGCAGTGACGGTGTCGGCGGTTTAGAAAAACTGTTTTTT. The rearrangement joins TRBV10-2 to TRBJ1-4; D remains unclear. Looked up from germline, CDR1 is WSHSY and CDR2 is SAAADI. This CDR3 is 15 amino acids long. The germline V and J ends were trimmed by 3 bases and 8 bases, with 16 bases remaining between them.

This clone was seen once. V gene TRBV7-2 combines with J gene TRBJ2-1; 10 nucleotides agree with TRBD2. The V gene's germline CDR1 is SGHTA and CDR2 FQGNSA. V trimming: 5 bases; J trimming: 5 bases; junction bases outside the gene matches: 6. The CDR3 has 15 residues. The CDR3: CASSLRLAGHNEQFF. The DNA for the CDR3 is TGTGCCAGCAGCCTCAGACTAGCGGGCCACAATGAGCAGTTCTTC. Full variable domain (outside the CDR3, taken from reference TRBV7-2 and TRBJ2-1): GAGVSQSPSNKVTEKGKDVELRCDPISGHTALYWYRQSLGQGLEFLIYFQGNSAPDKSGLPSDRFSAERTGGSVSTLTIQRTQQEDSAVYLCASSLRLAGHNEQFFGPGTRLTVL.

The chain joins TRBV7-2 to TRBJ2-5, with TRBD1 matching over 10 bases. This CDR3 has 15 amino acids. V lost 4 bases and J lost 3; bases outside the gene matches: 5. CDR1 is SGHTA and CDR2 is FQGNSA in the germline V gene. CDR3 coding DNA: TGTGCCAGCAGCTATAAGACAGGGGGCAAAGAGACCCAGTACTTC. Amino acids: CASSYKTGGKETQYF. Full variable domain (outside the CDR3, taken from reference TRBV7-2 and TRBJ2-5): GAGVSQSPSNKVTEKGKDVELRCDPISGHTALYWYRQSLGQGLEFLIYFQGNSAPDKSGLPSDRFSAERTGGSVSTLTIQRTQQEDSAVYLCASSYKTGGKETQYFGPGTRLLVL.

V and J are TRBV28 and TRBJ2-6, with TRBD1 matching over 7 bases. Trimming cost V 5 bases and J 2 bases; bases outside gene matches: 6. The CDR3 extends over 16 amino acids. CDR1 is MDHEN, CDR2 SYDVKM, per germline. CDR3 sequence: CASSIMGTAGANVLTF. In DNA form, the CDR3 reads TGTGCCAGCAGTATCATGGGGACAGCTGGGGCCAACGTCCTGACTTTC.

The chain recombines TRBV11-1 with TRBJ1-1; a possible D gene is TRBD1 (6 bases). This CDR3 spans 15 amino acids. Germline values: CDR1 SGHAT, CDR2 FQDESV (reference sequence). Deletions cut 6 bases from V and 5 bases from J, with 19 bases between. CDR3 loop: CASSLAQGPETEAFF. The CDR3 bases are TGTGCCAGCAGTTTGGCCCAGGGGCCGGAGACTGAAGCTTTCTTT.

V is TRBV7-8 and J is TRBJ2-7, with 11 bases aligning to TRBD2. Trimming took 1 base from V and 1 from J; bases not matched to a gene: 3. Germline CDR1 reads SGHVS; CDR2 reads FQNEAQ. This CDR3 has 16 residues. CDR3 sequence: CASSLVLAGESYEQYF. The CDR3 DNA reads TGTGCCAGCAGCTTAGTACTAGCGGGAGAATCCTACGAGCAGTACTTC.

The genes are TRBV11-2 and TRBJ2-1; TRBD2 is a possible D gene (8 bases). Trimming left V 3 bases short and J 6 bases short, with 18 bases between. Germline V gene data show CDR1 as SGHAT and CDR2 as FQNNGV. The CDR3 has 16 amino acids. The CDR3 protein is CASSLLGGDRGNEQFF. The CDR3 region has the DNA TGTGCCAGCAGCTTGCTCGGGGGGGACAGAGGCAATGAGCAGTTCTTC.

This clone was counted a single time. This chain links TRBV5-5 with TRBJ1-2; the match to TRBD1 covers 7 bases. V was clipped by 4 bases and J by 3 bases; unmatched bases: 6. CDR1 is SGHKS, CDR2 YYEKEE, per germline (reference sequence). This CDR3 is built from 14 residues. Written as DNA, the CDR3 is TGTGCCAGCAGCCGAGGGGGCGCGGACTATGGCTACACCTTC. Its translation is CASSRGGADYGYTF.

CDR3: CASSYDSRGFGTEAFF. The CDR3, as DNA: TGTGCCAGTAGTTATGACAGCAGGGGGTTCGGCACTGAAGCTTTCTTT. The rearrangement joins TRBV19 to TRBJ1-1; 7 positions agree with TRBD1. The CDR3 contains 16 residues. The V and J ends lost 5 bases and 4 bases, in that order; junction bases with no gene match: 13. Germline V gene data show CDR1 as LNHDA and CDR2 as SQIVND (reference sequence).

The CDR3 is CASSNRGRCPNYGYTF. CDR3 nucleotide sequence: TGTGCCAGCAGTAACAGGGGGCGCTGCCCCAACTATGGCTACACCTTC. This sequence joins TRBV21-1 and TRBJ1-2; the table's D call, TRBD1, has no DNA check behind it. TRBV21-1 is termed a pseudogene. This CDR3 spans 16 amino acids.

This chain links TRBV6-1 with TRBJ2-7, with D hard to call. Trimming shortened V by 2 bases and J by 2 bases, and 10 bases separated the two germline ends. Germline V gene sequence: CDR1 MNHNS, CDR2 SASEGT. CDR3 length: 14 amino acids. This CDR3 is CASSELGRTYEQYF. The CDR3 nucleotides are TGTGCCAGCAGTGAATTAGGTAGGACCTACGAGCAGTACTTC.

J is TRBJ2-7 and V is TRBV19, with D perhaps given as TRBD1 or TRBD2 (5 bases each). Germline CDR1 is LNHDA and CDR2 is SQIVND (reference sequence). Trimming removed 5 bases at V and 3 bases at J, with 17 bases between. This CDR3 contains 15 residues. The CDR3: CASSLPGRSIYEQYF. The DNA of the CDR3 is TGTGCCAGTAGTCTCCCGGGACGGAGTATCTACGAGCAGTACTTC.

The chain is built from TRBV29-1 and TRBJ1-5; no reliable D call. CDR3 length equals 14 residues. Germline CDR1 is SQVTM and CDR2 is ANQGSEA. V was pared by 4 bases and J by 1 base, with 11 bases between. CDR3 protein: CSVGMTGSNQPQHF. Here the CDR3 DNA reads TGCAGCGTTGGGATGACGGGAAGCAATCAGCCCCAGCATTTT.

The genes are TRBV7-9 and TRBJ1-2; the D is unclear. The CDR3 is made up of 12 amino acids. Trimming pared 3 bases from V and 6 bases from J, leaving 8 bases between. The germline gives CDR1 SEHNR, CDR2 FQNEAQ (reference sequence). For the CDR3, the DNA is TGTGCCAGCAGCTTTACCGGCGATGGCTACACCTTC. Translating gives CASSFTGDGYTF.

This clone was picked up one time. The chain employs TRBV5-1 and TRBJ1-1; D is uncertain. V shed 0 bases and J shed 2 bases, with 11 bases lying between them. CDR3 length: 15 amino acids. Germline values: CDR1 SGHRS, CDR2 YFSETQ. CDR3 bases: TGCGCCAGCAGCTTGGTCTCCAGGCATAACACTGAAGCTTTCTTT. Protein product: CASSLVSRHNTEAFF.

The chain recombines TRBV5-1 with TRBJ1-4, with 7 bases lining up with TRBD1. V dropped 2 bases and J dropped 7; count of bases not matched to a gene: 2. The germline gives CDR1 SGHRS, CDR2 YFSETQ. The CDR3 is 13 residues long. For the CDR3, the DNA is TGCGCCAGCAGCTTACAGGGGAGTGAAAAACTGTTTTTT. This sequence encodes CASSLQGSEKLFF.

The chain employs TRBV7-8 and TRBJ2-3; maybe TRBD2 (6 bases). Trimming removed 3 bases at V and 6 bases at J, with 13 bases between. This CDR3 region has 14 residues. The germline gives CDR1 SGHVS, CDR2 FQNEAQ. Written as DNA, the CDR3 is TGTGCCAGCAGCTTGGGCGGGGCACGGGATACGCAGTATTTT. Amino acid sequence: CASSLGGARDTQYF.

V gene TRBV5-1 combines with J gene TRBJ2-1; D may be TRBD1 or TRBD2 (5 bases each). V lost 7 bases, J lost 7 bases, and 12 bases lay in between. Looked up from germline, CDR1 is SGHRS and CDR2 is YFSETQ. The CDR3 spans 12 residues. The CDR3: CASSRGQNEQFF. In DNA form, the CDR3 reads TGCGCCAGCTCTCGGGGCCAGAATGAGCAGTTCTTC.